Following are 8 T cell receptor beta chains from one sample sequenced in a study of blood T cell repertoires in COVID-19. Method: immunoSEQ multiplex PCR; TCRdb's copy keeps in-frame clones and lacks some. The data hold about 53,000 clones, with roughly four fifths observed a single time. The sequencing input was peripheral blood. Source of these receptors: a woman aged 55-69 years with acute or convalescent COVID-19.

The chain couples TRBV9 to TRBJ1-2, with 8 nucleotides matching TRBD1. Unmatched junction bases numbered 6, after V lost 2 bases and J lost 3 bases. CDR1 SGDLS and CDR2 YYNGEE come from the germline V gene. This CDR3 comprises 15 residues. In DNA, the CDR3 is TGTGCCAGCAGCGTGGGACCGACAGGGGACTATGGCTACACCTTC. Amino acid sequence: CASSVGPTGDYGYTF.

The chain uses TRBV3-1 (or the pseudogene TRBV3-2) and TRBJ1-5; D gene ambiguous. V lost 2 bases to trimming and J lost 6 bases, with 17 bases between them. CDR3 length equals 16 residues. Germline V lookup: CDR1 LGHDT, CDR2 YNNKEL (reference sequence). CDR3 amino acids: CASSQSRQGVGQPQHF. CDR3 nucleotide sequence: TGTGCCAGCAGCCAATCCCGACAAGGTGTCGGTCAGCCCCAGCATTTT.

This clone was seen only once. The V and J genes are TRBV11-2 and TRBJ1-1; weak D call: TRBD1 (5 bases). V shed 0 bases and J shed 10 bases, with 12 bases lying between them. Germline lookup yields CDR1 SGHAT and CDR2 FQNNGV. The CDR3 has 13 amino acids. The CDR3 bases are TGTGCCAGCAGCTTAGATGGGGCAGGGTCAGCTTTCTTT. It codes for CASSLDGAGSAFF.

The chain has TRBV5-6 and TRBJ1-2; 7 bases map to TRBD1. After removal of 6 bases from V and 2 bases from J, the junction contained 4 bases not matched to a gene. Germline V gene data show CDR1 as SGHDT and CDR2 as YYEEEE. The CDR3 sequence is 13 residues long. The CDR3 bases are TGTGCCAGCAACACGGACAGGAACTATGGCTACACCTTC. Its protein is CASNTDRNYGYTF.

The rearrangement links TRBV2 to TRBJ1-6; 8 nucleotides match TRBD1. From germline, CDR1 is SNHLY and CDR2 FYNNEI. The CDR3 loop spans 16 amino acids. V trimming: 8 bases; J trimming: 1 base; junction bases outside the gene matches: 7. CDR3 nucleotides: TGTGCCAGCGTTAGGGACAGGAGATCCTATAATTCACCCCTCCACTTT. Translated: CASVRDRRSYNSPLHF.

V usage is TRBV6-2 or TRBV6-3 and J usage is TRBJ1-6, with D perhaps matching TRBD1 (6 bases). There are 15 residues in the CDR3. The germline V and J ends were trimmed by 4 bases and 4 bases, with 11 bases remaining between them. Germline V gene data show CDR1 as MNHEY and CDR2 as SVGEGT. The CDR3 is CASSFGQTYNSPLHF. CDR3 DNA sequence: TGTGCCAGCAGTTTCGGACAGACATATAATTCACCCCTCCACTTT.

Here the CDR3 reads CASSLARLAGGSNEQFF. The CDR3 region has the DNA TGCGCCAGCAGCTTGGCTCGTCTAGCGGGAGGATCCAATGAGCAGTTCTTC. V and J are TRBV5-1 and TRBJ2-1, with 11 nucleotides matching TRBD2. The germline gives CDR1 SGHRS, CDR2 YFSETQ. The J segment lost 6 bases and the V segment lost 0 bases, leaving 8 bases of the junction unmatched. The CDR3 totals 17 residues.

In nucleotides, the CDR3 is TGTGCCACCAGTGACCCCCGCCGTACTGAGACCCAGTACTTC. This sequence encodes CATSDPRRTETQYF. V is TRBV24-1 and J is TRBJ2-5; D gene uncertain. This CDR3 has 14 amino acids. Germline V gene lookup returns CDR1 KGHDR and CDR2 SFDVKD. Between the trimmed V and J ends, which lost 4 bases and 5 bases, there was a span of 13 bases.